Given below is one TCR beta chain in context. PCR was performed using 60 Vbeta and 13 Jbeta primers. Using immunoSEQ multiplex PCR, the repertoire was profiled, and TCRdb retains in-frame clones only, with some absent. The data contain about 190,000 clones, about 69% of them singletons. V gave up 5 bases and J gave up 4 bases, with 13 bases separating them. Germline CDR1 reads SGHTA; CDR2 reads FQGNSA. The CDR3 has 14 residues. This entry belongs to a study of cytomegalovirus exposure and HLA in healthy donors. The source of this sequence is a man aged 25 to 40 in good health and CMV-seropositive. Sequenced input: PBMCs. J is TRBJ2-3 and V is TRBV7-2, with D possibly being TRBD2 (6 bases). The CDR3 loop is CASSRDFSADTQYF. CDR3 bases: TGTGCCAGCAGCCGGGACTTTAGTGCAGATACGCAGTATTTT. Full variable domain (outside the CDR3, taken from reference TRBV7-2 and TRBJ2-3): GAGVSQSPSNKVTEKGKDVELRCDPISGHTALYWYRQSLGQGLEFLIYFQGNSAPDKSGLPSDRFSAERTGGSVSTLTIQRTQQEDSAVYLCASSRDFSADTQYFGPGTRLTVL.